Listed below are T cell receptor beta chains from one sample, sequenced in a study of T-cell reconstitution after alpha-beta-depleted transplantation in children. Each CDR3 protein is one row after TCRdb ran MiXCR on the PCR reads. The table lists thousands of distinct CDR3 sequences, 22% of them singletons. Specimen: PBMCs, mostly from graft donor cells, collected 60 days after TCRalphabeta/CD19-depleted stem cell transplant. Receptors were obtained from a male patient between 2 and 9 years old who had a stem cell transplant for acute lymphoblastic leukemia, so the T cells may come from the graft donor. Both conserved end residues are part of each CDR3. Fields, in order: J gene, D gene, clone size, V gene, CDR3 protein. D genes are given only for firm matches. The listing skips clone size in some rows; elsewhere it reads once, few, many or a size class.

>TRBJ1-1|.|medium-sized|TRBV6-6
CASSLTEMNTEAFF
>TRBJ1-1|.|once|TRBV10-2
CASSEGLGRNTEAFF
>TRBJ1-2|.|many|TRBV28
CASSGTNYGYTF
>TRBJ2-7|.|.|TRBV5-6
CASSLAGRSYEQYF
>TRBJ2-5|.|many|TRBV12-3/TRBV12-4
CASSRGRSQETQYF
>TRBJ2-1|TRBD2|.|TRBV11-3
CASSVTGGEQFF
>TRBJ2-1|.|.|TRBV4-2
CAIGRTGTTTYNEPFF
>TRBJ2-5|.|medium-sized|TRBV5-4
CASSLVGRIQETQYF
>TRBJ2-1|TRBD2|many|TRBV9
CASSVAEGGEQFF
>TRBJ1-5|TRBD1|many|TRBV6-2/TRBV6-3
CASSRGRINQPQHF
>TRBJ2-7|.|many|TRBV5-1
CASSLMMEPYEQYF
>TRBJ2-7|.|many|TRBV6-2/TRBV6-3
CASSYGGVLTYEQYF
>TRBJ2-1|.|many|TRBV6-2/TRBV6-3
CASRREGSFSYNEQFF
>TRBJ2-3|TRBD1|medium-sized|TRBV28
CASSKPDRGSGTDTQYF
>TRBJ2-5|.|medium-sized|TRBV5-4
CASSSDWKEKTQYF
>TRBJ2-1|.|medium-sized|TRBV6-2/TRBV6-3
CASSYLGDEQFF
>TRBJ2-2|.|.|TRBV28
CASSPRNTGELFF
>TRBJ2-2|TRBD1|many|TRBV7-3
CASSLTQGPTGELFF
>TRBJ1-2|.|many|TRBV24-1
CATSDLRQLNYGYTF
>TRBJ1-1|.|many|TRBV2
CASSDDRRNTEAFF
>TRBJ1-2|.|medium-sized|TRBV6-2/TRBV6-3
CASSYPATAGYGYTF
>TRBJ2-7|TRBD2|many|TRBV5-1
CASSPPRGRAGVEYF
>TRBJ2-3|.|.|TRBV4-2
CASGPDLDTQYF
>TRBJ2-5|TRBD2|.|TRBV6-4
CASRPKTSGRTQYF
>TRBJ2-7|TRBD2|many|TRBV7-9
CASRYPPREGPIEQYF
>TRBJ2-3|.|.|TRBV12-3/TRBV12-4
CASSLADTQYF
>TRBJ1-4|.|many|TRBV20-1
CSAHERRQGKGKTVFF
>TRBJ2-1|.|.|TRBV10-1
CASISTLVGSFDYNEQFF
>TRBJ1-6|.|many|TRBV4-3
CASSLDIDSPLHF